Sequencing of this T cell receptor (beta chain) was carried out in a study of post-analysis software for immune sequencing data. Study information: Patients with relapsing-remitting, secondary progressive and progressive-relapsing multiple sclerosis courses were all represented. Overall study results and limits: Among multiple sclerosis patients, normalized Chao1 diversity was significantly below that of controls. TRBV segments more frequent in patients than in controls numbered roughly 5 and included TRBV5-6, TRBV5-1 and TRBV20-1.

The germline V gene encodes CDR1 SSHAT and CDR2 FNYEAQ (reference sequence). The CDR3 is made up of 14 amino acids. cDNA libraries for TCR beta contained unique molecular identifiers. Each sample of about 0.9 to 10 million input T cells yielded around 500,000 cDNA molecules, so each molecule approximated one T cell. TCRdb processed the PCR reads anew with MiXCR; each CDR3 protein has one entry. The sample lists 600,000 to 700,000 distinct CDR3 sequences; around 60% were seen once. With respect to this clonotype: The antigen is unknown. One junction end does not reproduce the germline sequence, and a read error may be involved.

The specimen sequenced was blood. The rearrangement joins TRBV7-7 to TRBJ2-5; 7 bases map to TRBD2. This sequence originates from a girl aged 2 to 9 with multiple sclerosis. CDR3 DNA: TGTGCTAGCAGTCTCACCACGGGGGGAGAGACCCAGTACTTC. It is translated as CASSLTTGGETQYF.